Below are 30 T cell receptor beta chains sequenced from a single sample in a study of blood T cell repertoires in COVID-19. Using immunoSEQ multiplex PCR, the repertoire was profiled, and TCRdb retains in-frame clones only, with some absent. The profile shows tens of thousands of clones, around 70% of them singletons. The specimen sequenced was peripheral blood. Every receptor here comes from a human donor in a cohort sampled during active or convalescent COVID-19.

CDR3 DNA sequence: TGCGCCAGCAGATCCGGGACAGGGGGCGCAGGAAACACCATATATTTT. It translates to CASRSGTGGAGNTIYF. This sequence joins TRBV10-2 and TRBJ1-3; 12 bases line up with TRBD1. The length of the CDR3 is 16 residues. From germline, CDR1 is WSHSY and CDR2 SAAADI. The V segment lost 6 bases and the J segment 4 bases; nucleotides outside the gene matches: 7.

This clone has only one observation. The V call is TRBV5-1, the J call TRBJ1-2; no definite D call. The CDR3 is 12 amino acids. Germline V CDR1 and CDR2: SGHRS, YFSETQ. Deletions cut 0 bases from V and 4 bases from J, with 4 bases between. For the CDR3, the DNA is TGCGCCAGCAGCTTGGAGCCCTATGGCTACACCTTC. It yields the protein CASSLEPYGYTF.

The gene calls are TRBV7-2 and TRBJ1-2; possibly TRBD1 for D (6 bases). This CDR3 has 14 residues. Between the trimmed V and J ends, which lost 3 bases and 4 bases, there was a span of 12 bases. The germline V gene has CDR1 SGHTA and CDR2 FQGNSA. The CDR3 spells CASSLTGTTYGYTF. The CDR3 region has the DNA TGTGCCAGCAGCTTGACCGGGACAACCTATGGCTACACCTTC.

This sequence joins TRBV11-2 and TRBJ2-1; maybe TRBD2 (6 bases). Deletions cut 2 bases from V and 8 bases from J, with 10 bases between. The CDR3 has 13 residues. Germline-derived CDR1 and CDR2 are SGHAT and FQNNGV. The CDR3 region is CASSLSGGHEQFF. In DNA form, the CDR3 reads TGTGCCAGCAGCTTATCCGGAGGGCATGAGCAGTTCTTC.

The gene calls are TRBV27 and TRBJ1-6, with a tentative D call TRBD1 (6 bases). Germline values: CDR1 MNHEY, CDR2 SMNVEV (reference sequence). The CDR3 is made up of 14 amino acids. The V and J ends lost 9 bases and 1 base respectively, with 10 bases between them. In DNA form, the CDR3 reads TGTGCCAGTACACAGGGTTCCTATAATTCACCCCTCCACTTT. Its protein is CASTQGSYNSPLHF.

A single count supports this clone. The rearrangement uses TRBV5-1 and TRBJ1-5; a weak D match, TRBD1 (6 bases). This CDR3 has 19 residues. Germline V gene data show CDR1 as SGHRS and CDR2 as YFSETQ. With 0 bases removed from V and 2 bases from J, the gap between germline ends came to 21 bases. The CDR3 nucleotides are TGCGCCAGCAGCTTGGAAGCCCTCCAGAGTGGGGGCCGCAATCAGCCCCAGCATTTT. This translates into CASSLEALQSGGRNQPQHF.

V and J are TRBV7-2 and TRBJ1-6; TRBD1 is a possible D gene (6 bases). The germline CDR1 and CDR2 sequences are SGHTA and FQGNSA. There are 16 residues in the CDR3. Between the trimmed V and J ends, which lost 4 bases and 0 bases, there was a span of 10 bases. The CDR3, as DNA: TGTGCCAGCAGCTGGACAGCGAGCTCCTATAATTCACCCCTCCACTTT. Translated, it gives CASSWTASSYNSPLHF.

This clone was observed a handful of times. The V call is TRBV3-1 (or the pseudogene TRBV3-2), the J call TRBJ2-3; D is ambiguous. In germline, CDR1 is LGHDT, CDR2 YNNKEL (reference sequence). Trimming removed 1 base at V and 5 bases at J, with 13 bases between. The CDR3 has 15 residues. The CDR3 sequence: CASSQGLSFRDTQYF. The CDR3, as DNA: TGTGCCAGCAGCCAAGGTCTCAGTTTCAGAGATACGCAGTATTTT.

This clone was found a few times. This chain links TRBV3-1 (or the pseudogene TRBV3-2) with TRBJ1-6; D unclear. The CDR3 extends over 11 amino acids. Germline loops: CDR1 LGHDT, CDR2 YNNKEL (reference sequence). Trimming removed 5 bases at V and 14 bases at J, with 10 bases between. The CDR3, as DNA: TGTGCCAGCAGCTCGCGGTCCACCCTCCACTTT. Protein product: CASSSRSTLHF.

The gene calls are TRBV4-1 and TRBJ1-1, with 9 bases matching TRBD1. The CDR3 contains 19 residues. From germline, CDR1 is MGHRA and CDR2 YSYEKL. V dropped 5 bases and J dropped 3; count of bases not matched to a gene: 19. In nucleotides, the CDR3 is TGCGCCAGCAGCTATCGGCACAGGGGGCGCGACGGAGTGGACACTGAAGCTTTCTTT. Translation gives CASSYRHRGRDGVDTEAFF.

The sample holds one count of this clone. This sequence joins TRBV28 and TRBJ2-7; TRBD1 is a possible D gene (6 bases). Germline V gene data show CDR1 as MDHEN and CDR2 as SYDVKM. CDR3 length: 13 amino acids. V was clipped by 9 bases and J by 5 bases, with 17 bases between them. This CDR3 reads CASQGPERNEQYF. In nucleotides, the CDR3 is TGTGCCAGTCAGGGGCCTGAGCGGAACGAGCAGTACTTC. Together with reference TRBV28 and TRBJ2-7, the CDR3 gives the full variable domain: DVKVTQSSRYLVKRTGEKVFLECVQDMDHENMFWYRQDPGLGLRLIYFSYDVKMKEKGDIPEGYSVSREKKERFSLILESASTNQTSMYLCASQGPERNEQYFGPGTRLTVT.

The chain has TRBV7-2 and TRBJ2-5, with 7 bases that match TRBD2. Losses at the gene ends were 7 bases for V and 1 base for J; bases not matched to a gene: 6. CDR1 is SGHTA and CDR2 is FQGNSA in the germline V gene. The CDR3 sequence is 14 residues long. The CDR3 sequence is CASTRWGGQETQYF. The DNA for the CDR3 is TGTGCCAGCACACGGTGGGGGGGCCAAGAGACCCAGTACTTC.

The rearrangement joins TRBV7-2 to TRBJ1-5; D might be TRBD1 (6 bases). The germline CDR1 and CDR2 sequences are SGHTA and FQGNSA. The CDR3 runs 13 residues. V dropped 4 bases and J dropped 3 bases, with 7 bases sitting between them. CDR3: CASSWDNNQPQHF. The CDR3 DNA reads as TGTGCCAGCAGCTGGGACAACAATCAGCCCCAGCATTTT.

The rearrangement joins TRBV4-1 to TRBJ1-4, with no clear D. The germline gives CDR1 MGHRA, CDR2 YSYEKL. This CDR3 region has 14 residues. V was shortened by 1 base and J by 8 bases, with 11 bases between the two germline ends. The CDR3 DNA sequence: TGCGCCAGCAGCCAAGTCGAGGGATGGGAAAAACTGTTTTTT. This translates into CASSQVEGWEKLFF.

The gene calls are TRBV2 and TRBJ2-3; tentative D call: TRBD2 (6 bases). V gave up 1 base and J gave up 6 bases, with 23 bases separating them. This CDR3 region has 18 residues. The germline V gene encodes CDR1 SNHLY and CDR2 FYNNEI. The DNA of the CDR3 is TGTGCCAGCAGTGAAGATGCCCGAGAGAGGAGGGCCGGGGATACGCAGTATTTT. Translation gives CASSEDARERRAGDTQYF.

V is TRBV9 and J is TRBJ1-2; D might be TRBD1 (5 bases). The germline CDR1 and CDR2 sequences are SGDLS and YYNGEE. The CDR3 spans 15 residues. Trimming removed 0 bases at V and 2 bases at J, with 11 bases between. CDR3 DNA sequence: TGTGCCAGCAGCGTAGGGGTGGAGGGGAACTATGGCTACACCTTC. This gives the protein CASSVGVEGNYGYTF.

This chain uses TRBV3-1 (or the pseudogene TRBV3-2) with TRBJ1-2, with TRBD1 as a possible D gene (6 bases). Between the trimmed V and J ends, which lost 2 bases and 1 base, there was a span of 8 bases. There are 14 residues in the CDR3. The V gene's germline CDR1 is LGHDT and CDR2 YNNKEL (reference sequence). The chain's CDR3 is CASSQKQGNYGYTF. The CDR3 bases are TGTGCCAGCAGCCAAAAACAGGGTAACTATGGCTACACCTTC.

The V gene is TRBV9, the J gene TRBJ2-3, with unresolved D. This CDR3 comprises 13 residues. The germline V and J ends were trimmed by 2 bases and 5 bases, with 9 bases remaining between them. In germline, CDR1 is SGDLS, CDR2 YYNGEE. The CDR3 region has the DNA TGTGCCAGCAGCGTTCTAGAGGTAGATACGCAGTATTTT. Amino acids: CASSVLEVDTQYF.

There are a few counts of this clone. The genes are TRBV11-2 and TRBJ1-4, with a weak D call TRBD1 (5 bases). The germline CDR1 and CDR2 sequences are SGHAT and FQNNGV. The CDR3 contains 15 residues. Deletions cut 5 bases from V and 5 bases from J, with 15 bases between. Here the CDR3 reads CASSRWEGRNEKLFF. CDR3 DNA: TGTGCCAGCAGCCGATGGGAGGGGCGAAATGAAAAACTGTTTTTT.

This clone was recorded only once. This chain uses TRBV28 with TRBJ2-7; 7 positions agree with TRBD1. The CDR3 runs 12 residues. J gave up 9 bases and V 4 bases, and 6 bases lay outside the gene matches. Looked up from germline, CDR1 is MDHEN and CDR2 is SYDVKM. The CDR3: CASSYTGVGQYF. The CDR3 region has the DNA TGTGCCAGCAGTTATACAGGGGTCGGGCAGTACTTC.

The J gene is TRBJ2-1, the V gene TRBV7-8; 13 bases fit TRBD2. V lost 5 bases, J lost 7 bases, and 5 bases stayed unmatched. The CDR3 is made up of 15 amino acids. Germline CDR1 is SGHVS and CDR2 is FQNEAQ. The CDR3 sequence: CASSRTSGRANEQFF. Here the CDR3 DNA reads TGTGCCAGCAGCCGTACTAGCGGGAGGGCAAATGAGCAGTTCTTC.

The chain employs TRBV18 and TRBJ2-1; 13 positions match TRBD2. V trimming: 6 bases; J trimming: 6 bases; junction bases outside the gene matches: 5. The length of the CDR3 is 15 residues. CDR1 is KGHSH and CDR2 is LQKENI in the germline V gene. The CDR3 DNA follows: TGTGCCAGCTCCCGGGGACTAGCGGGAACCAATGAGCAGTTCTTC. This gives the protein CASSRGLAGTNEQFF.

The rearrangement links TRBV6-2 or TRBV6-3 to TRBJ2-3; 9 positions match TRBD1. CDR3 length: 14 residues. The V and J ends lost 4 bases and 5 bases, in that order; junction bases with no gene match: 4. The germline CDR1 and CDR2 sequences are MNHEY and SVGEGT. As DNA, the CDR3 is TGTGCCAGCAGTTGGACAGGGGTATTAGATACGCAGTATTTT. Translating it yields CASSWTGVLDTQYF.

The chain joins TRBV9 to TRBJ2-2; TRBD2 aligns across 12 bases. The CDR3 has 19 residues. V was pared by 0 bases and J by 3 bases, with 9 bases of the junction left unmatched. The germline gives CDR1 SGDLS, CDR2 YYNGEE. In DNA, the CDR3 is TGTGCCAGCAGCGTAGCTGTCAGTCTAGCGGGAGGGTACACCGGGGAGCTGTTTTTT. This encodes CASSVAVSLAGGYTGELFF. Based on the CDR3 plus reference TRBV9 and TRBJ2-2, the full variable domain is DSGVTQTPKHLITATGQRVTLRCSPRSGDLSVYWYQQSLDQGLQFLIQYYNGEERAKGNILERFSAQQFPDLHSELNLSSLELGDSALYFCASSVAVSLAGGYTGELFFGEGSRLTVL.

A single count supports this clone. The CDR3 DNA reads as TGTGCCAGCAGCCAAGAGGAGCTCTATGGCTACACCTTC. It specifies CASSQEELYGYTF. V is TRBV4-2 and J is TRBJ1-2; no firm D call. From germline, CDR1 is LGHNA and CDR2 YNFKEQ. The CDR3 contains 13 residues. V was cut by 0 bases and J by 4 bases, with 6 bases left in between.

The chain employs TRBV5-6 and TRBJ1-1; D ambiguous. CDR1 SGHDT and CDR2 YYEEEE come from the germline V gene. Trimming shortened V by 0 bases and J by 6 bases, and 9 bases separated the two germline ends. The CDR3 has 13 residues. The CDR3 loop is CASSLEESPEAFF. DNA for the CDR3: TGTGCCAGCAGCTTGGAGGAGAGCCCTGAAGCTTTCTTT. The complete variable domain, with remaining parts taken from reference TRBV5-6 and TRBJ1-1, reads DAGVTQSPTHLIKTRGQQVTLRCSPKSGHDTVSWYQQALGQGPQFIFQYYEEEERQRGNFPDRFSGHQFPNYSSELNVNALLLGDSALYLCASSLEESPEAFFGQGTRLTVV.

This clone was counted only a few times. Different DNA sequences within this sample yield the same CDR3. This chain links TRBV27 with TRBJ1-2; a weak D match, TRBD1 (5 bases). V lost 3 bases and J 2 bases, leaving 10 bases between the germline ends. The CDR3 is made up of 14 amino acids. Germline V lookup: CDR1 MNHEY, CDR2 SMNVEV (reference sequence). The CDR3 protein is CASSFGTGNYGYTF. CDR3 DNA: TGTGCCAGCAGTTTTGGAACAGGCAACTATGGCTACACCTTC.

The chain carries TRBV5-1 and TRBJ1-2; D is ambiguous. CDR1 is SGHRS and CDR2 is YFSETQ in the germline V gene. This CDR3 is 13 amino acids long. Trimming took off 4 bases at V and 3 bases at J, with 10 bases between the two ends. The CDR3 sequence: CASSTGRDYGYTF. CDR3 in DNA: TGCGCCAGCAGCACCGGGAGGGACTATGGCTACACCTTC. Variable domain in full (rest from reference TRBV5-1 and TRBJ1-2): KAGVTQTPRYLIKTRGQQVTLSCSPISGHRSVSWYQQTPGQGLQFLFEYFSETQRNKGNFPGRFSGRQFSNSRSEMNVSTLELGDSALYLCASSTGRDYGYTFGSGTRLTVV.

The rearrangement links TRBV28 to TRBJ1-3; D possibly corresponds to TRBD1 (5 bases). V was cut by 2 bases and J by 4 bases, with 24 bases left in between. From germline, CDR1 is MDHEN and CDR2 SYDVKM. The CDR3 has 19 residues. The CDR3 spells CASSLPLGYSRGVGNTIYF. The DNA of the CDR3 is TGTGCCAGCAGTTTACCTCTTGGGTATAGTAGGGGCGTAGGAAACACCATATATTTT.

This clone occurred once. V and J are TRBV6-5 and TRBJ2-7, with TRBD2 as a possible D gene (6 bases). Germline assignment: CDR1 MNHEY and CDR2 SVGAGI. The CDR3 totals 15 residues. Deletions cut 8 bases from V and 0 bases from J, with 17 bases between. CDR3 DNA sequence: TGTGCCAGCGGACTTAAAGGGACTGGCTCCTACGAGCAGTACTTC. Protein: CASGLKGTGSYEQYF.